This T cell receptor (beta chain) originates from a study of T cell changes during pregnancy in multiple sclerosis. Profiled with immunoSEQ multiplex PCR; TCRdb holds only in-frame clones, not every one. The data show more than 35,000 clones, about 91% seen once. Trimming cost V 2 bases and J 5 bases; bases outside gene matches: 4. Germline CDR1 and CDR2: GTSNPN and SVGIG (reference sequence). The CDR3 length is 13 residues. This clonotype originated in a female donor with multiple sclerosis, enrolled in a pregnancy study. The sequencing here drew on CD4+ T cells from peripheral blood mononuclear cells, taken in the third trimester of pregnancy. The J gene is TRBJ2-7, the V gene TRBV30, with 9 bases identical to TRBD1. This CDR3 is CAWSPDRGNEQYF. Here the CDR3 DNA reads TGTGCCTGGAGTCCGGACAGGGGTAACGAGCAGTACTTC.